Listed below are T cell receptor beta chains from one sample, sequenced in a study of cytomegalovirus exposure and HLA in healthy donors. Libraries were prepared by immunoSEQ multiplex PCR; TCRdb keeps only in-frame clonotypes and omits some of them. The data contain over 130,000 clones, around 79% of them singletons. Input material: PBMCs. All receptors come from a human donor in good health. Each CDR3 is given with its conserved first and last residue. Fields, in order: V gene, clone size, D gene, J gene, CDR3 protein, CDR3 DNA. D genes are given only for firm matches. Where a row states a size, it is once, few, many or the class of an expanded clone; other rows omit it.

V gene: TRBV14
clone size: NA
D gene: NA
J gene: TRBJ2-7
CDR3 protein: CASSQTGFAPSYEQYF
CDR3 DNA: TGTGCCAGCAGCCAAACAGGGTTTGCGCCCTCCTACGAGCAGTACTTC

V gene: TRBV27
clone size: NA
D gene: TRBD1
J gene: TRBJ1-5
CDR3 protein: CASSSTTPGTGNQPQHF
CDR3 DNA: TGTGCCAGCAGTTCTACAACTCCCGGGACAGGAAATCAGCCCCAGCATTTT

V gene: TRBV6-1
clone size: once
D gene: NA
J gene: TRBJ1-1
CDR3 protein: CASSPRTTSNTEAFF
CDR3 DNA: TGTGCCAGCAGTCCCCGAACGACTTCGAACACTGAAGCTTTCTTT

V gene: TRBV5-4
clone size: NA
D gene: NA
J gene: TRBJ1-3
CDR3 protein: CASSLDPGSGNTIYF
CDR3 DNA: TGTGCCAGCAGCTTGGATCCAGGCTCTGGAAACACCATATATTTT

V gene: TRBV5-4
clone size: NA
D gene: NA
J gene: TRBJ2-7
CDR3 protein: CASSLKAGEQYF
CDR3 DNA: TGTGCCAGCAGCTTGAAGGCAGGGGAGCAGTACTTC

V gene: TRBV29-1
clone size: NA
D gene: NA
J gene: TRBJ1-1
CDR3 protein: CSVERGSMNTEAFF
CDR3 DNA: TGCAGCGTTGAACGGGGTTCTATGAACACTGAAGCTTTCTTT

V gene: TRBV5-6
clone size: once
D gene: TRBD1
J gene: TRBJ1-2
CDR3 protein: CASSQATGGSGYTF
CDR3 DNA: TGTGCCAGCAGCCAAGCGACAGGGGGAAGTGGCTACACCTTC

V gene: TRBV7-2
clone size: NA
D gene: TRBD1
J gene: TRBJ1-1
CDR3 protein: CASSYGTGGGTEAFF
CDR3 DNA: TGTGCCAGCAGCTACGGGACAGGGGGTGGCACTGAAGCTTTCTTT

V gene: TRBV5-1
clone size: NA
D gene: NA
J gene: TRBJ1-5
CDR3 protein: CASSLTGQINQPQHF
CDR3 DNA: TGCGCCAGCAGCTTAACAGGACAGATCAATCAGCCCCAGCATTTT

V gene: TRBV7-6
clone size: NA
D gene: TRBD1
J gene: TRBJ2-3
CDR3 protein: CASSLGRGQGADTQYF
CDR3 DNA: TGTGCCAGCAGCTTAGGCCGGGGACAGGGGGCAGATACGCAGTATTTT

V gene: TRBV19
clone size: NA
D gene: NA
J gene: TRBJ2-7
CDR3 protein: CASSIGRGVYEQYF
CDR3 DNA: TGTGCCAGTAGTATCGGCAGGGGGGTTTACGAGCAGTACTTC

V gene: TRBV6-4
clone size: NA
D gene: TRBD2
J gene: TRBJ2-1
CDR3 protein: CASSEGLAGSNEQFF
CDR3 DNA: TGTGCCAGCAGTGAGGGACTAGCGGGATCCAATGAGCAGTTCTTC

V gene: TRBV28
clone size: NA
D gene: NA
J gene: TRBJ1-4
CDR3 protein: CASRMGGWIEKLFF
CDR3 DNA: TGTGCCAGCAGAATGGGGGGGTGGATTGAAAAACTGTTTTTT

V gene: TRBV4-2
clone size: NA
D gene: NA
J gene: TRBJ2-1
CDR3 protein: CASSQDSPQSSYNEQFF
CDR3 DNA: TGTGCCAGCAGCCAAGATAGCCCCCAGAGCTCCTACAATGAGCAGTTCTTC

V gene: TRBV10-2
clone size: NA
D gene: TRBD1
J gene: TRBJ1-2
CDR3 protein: CASTPTGGRGYGYTF
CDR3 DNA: TGCGCCAGCACTCCCACAGGGGGCAGGGGTTATGGCTACACCTTC

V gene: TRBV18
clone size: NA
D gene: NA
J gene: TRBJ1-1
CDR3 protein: CASSPTDSNTEAFF
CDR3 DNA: TGTGCCAGCTCACCCACGGACTCTAACACTGAAGCTTTCTTT

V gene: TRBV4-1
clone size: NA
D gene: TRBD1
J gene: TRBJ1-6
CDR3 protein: CASSHSDRGHSPLHF
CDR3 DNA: TGCGCCAGCAGCCATTCGGACAGGGGGCATTCACCCCTCCACTTT